These 26 T cell receptor beta chains share one sample of origin, sequenced in a study of blood T cell repertoires in COVID-19. Assay: immunoSEQ multiplex PCR; the TCRdb copy retains only in-frame clones and omits some. The sample holds a few hundred thousand clones, more than 75% seen once. What was sequenced was PBMCs or T cells enriched from blood (not recorded which). The receptor set was obtained from a woman under 40 who had recovered from COVID-19.

This clone turned up a few times. Other nucleotide sequences from this sample produce the same CDR3. The rearrangement joins TRBV12-3 or TRBV12-4 to TRBJ1-2; 10 bases are a match to TRBD1. After removal of 5 bases from V and 5 bases from J, the junction contained 2 bases not matched to a gene. CDR3 length: 13 residues. CDR3: CASSPGQGYGYTF. In DNA form, the CDR3 reads TGTGCCAGCAGTCCGGGACAGGGGTATGGCTACACCTTC.

The rearrangement uses TRBV4-1 and TRBJ1-3, with unresolved D. Trimming stripped 0 bases from V and 4 bases from J, with 7 bases between. CDR3 length: 14 residues. Germline V gene data show CDR1 as MGHRA and CDR2 as YSYEKL. The CDR3 bases are TGCGCCAGCAGCCAAGACCAGGTGGGAAACACCATATATTTT. It is translated as CASSQDQVGNTIYF.

This clone was recorded only once. The chain is built from TRBV29-1 and TRBJ1-2; 9 nucleotides line up with TRBD1. With 4 bases clipped from V and 4 bases from J, the junction kept 7 bases outside the gene matches. CDR3 size: 14 residues. Germline lookup yields CDR1 SQVTM and CDR2 ANQGSEA. The CDR3 spells CSVATGGEGYGYTF. For the CDR3, the DNA is TGCAGCGTTGCCACAGGGGGCGAGGGCTATGGCTACACCTTC.

The chain links TRBV6-5 to TRBJ1-2; TRBD1 might be the D (5 bases). CDR3 size: 13 residues. The germline CDR1 and CDR2 sequences are MNHEY and SVGAGI. Deletions cut 4 bases from V and 4 bases from J, with 10 bases between. CDR3 coding DNA: TGTGCCAGCAGTTCGACAGCCCTCTATGGCTACACCTTC. This sequence encodes CASSSTALYGYTF.

The chain joins TRBV7-9 to TRBJ2-7; 12 bases are shared with TRBD2. From germline, CDR1 is SEHNR and CDR2 FQNEAQ (reference sequence). Losses at the gene ends were 1 base for V and 4 bases for J; bases not matched to a gene: 2. The CDR3 extends over 15 amino acids. CDR3 sequence: CASSLGLAGVYEQYF. Written as DNA, the CDR3 is TGTGCCAGCAGCTTAGGACTAGCGGGGGTTTACGAGCAGTACTTC.

The chain combines TRBV27 with TRBJ1-5; D is uncertain. In germline, CDR1 is MNHEY, CDR2 SMNVEV (reference sequence). Trimming left V 5 bases short and J 1 base short, with 6 bases between. The CDR3 consists of 13 residues. CDR3 coding DNA: TGTGCCAGCAGTGACACCAGCAATCAGCCCCAGCATTTT. Amino acids: CASSDTSNQPQHF.

The chain uses TRBV10-2 and TRBJ1-1; the match to TRBD1 covers 9 bases. Germline V gene lookup returns CDR1 WSHSY and CDR2 SAAADI. The CDR3 spans 11 residues. V shed 7 bases, J shed 8 bases, and the junction held 2 bases outside the gene matches. The chain's CDR3 is CASKGQGEAFF. In DNA form, the CDR3 reads TGCGCCAGCAAAGGACAGGGGGAAGCTTTCTTT.

In regard to this clone: The sample has other DNA sequences that encode this CDR3 too. CDR3 protein: CASSQVGGSTDTQYF. In nucleotides, the CDR3 is TGTGCCAGCAGCCAAGTTGGCGGGAGCACAGATACGCAGTATTTT. V gene TRBV3-1 (or the pseudogene TRBV3-2) combines with J gene TRBJ2-3; possibly TRBD2 for D (5 bases). Germline-derived CDR1 and CDR2 are LGHDT and YNNKEL (reference sequence). V was cut by 1 base and J by 0 bases, with 8 bases left in between. The CDR3 has 15 residues.

The chain has TRBV18 and TRBJ1-4; TRBD1 agrees at 9 bases. The J segment lost 4 bases and the V segment lost 3 bases, leaving 3 bases of the junction unmatched. Germline-derived CDR1 and CDR2 are KGHSH and LQKENI. CDR3 length: 15 residues. The CDR3 spells CASSPETGGNEKLFF. The CDR3 DNA sequence: TGTGCCAGCTCACCGGAGACAGGGGGTAATGAAAAACTGTTTTTT. The entire variable domain, with the rest obtained from reference TRBV18 and TRBJ1-4, is as follows: NAGVMQNPRHLVRRRGQEARLRCSPMKGHSHVYWYRQLPEEGLKFMVYLQKENIIDESGMPKERFSAEFPKEGPSILRIQQVVRGDSAAYFCASSPETGGNEKLFFGSGTQLSVL.

The sample holds one count of this clone. The V gene is TRBV27, the J gene TRBJ2-5, with TRBD1 matching 8 bases. Germline loops: CDR1 MNHEY, CDR2 SMNVEV (reference sequence). J lost 4 bases, V lost 4 bases, and 11 bases had no gene match. This CDR3 is built from 16 residues. CDR3 region: CASSSHPTGARETQYF. CDR3 DNA sequence: TGTGCCAGCAGTTCGCATCCGACAGGGGCCAGAGAGACCCAGTACTTC.

The chain joins TRBV11-2 to TRBJ2-7, with D perhaps matching TRBD1 (5 bases). CDR1 is SGHAT and CDR2 is FQNNGV in the germline V gene. The CDR3 loop spans 16 amino acids. V lost 3 bases and J 0 bases, leaving 15 bases between the germline ends. The CDR3 coding sequence is TGTGCCAGCAGCTTGTCCAGGGCCATTTCCTCCTACGAGCAGTACTTC. Translating gives CASSLSRAISSYEQYF.

This chain connects TRBV10-2 to TRBJ2-1, with 13 nucleotides matching TRBD2. Per germline, CDR1 WSHSY and CDR2 SAAADI. This CDR3 is built from 17 residues. V lost 7 bases and J lost 2; bases outside the gene matches: 8. The CDR3 coding sequence is TGCGCCAGCAAGCCAGGACTAGCGGGGGCCCCCTACAATGAGCAGTTCTTC. This encodes CASKPGLAGAPYNEQFF.

This chain uses TRBV11-2 with TRBJ1-5; a weak D match, TRBD1 (6 bases). The CDR3 is 13 amino acids. The germline V gene encodes CDR1 SGHAT and CDR2 FQNNGV. Trimming removed 5 bases from V and 11 bases from J, with 16 bases in between. The CDR3 DNA reads TGTGCCAGCAGCCCCGAGGGGGGGCTAGCCCAGCATTTT. This encodes CASSPEGGLAQHF.

The V and J genes are TRBV5-1 and TRBJ2-7; D might be TRBD1 (7 bases). V gave up 6 bases and J gave up 5 bases, with 9 bases separating them. The germline V gene encodes CDR1 SGHRS and CDR2 YFSETQ. The CDR3 spans 11 residues. CDR3 sequence reads: CASTRGDEQYF. The CDR3 DNA sequence: TGCGCCAGCACCAGGGGGGACGAGCAGTACTTC.

The chain combines TRBV12-5 with TRBJ2-3, with D possibly TRBD2 on 5 matching bases. The V gene's germline CDR1 is LGHNT and CDR2 FRNRAP. The CDR3 loop spans 16 amino acids. V lost 0 bases and J lost 3, with 13 bases in between. This CDR3 reads CASGLVHGDRTDTQYF. The DNA for the CDR3 is TGTGCTAGTGGTTTGGTACACGGGGATAGAACAGATACGCAGTATTTT.

V is TRBV5-1 and J is TRBJ1-6, with 10 bases lining up with TRBD1. Germline V gives CDR1 SGHRS, CDR2 YFSETQ. V was pared by 4 bases and J by 1 base, with 8 bases of the junction left unmatched. The CDR3 loop spans 18 amino acids. The CDR3 protein is CASSPVDRGTSYNSPLHF. The CDR3 bases are TGCGCCAGCAGCCCCGTGGACAGGGGGACATCCTATAATTCACCCCTCCACTTT.

V and J are TRBV29-1 and TRBJ1-2; 8 bases fit TRBD1. CDR1 is SQVTM, CDR2 ANQGSEA, per germline. The CDR3 consists of 13 residues. V was clipped by 1 base and J by 6 bases; unmatched bases: 4. In DNA, the CDR3 is TGCAGCGTTGAAGTTGACAGGGGCGATGGCTACACCTTC. Protein sequence: CSVEVDRGDGYTF.

As regards this clone: The limits of the CDR3 on the DNA are not certain, so only TCRdb's listed CDR3 is given. The rearrangement uses TRBV5-1 and TRBJ1-2. Germline-derived CDR1 and CDR2 are SGHRS and YFSETQ. The CDR3 is 13 amino acids in total, end residues counted. The CDR3: CASSFEGVAEGTF.

The gene calls are TRBV5-1 and TRBJ2-7; a possible D gene is TRBD2 (5 bases). CDR3 length: 14 amino acids. The germline V and J ends were trimmed by 0 bases and 2 bases, with 9 bases remaining between them. Germline CDR1 reads SGHRS; CDR2 reads YFSETQ. The CDR3 region has the DNA TGCGCCAGCAGCTTGGCTCGGGGTACCTACGAGCAGTACTTC. Translated, it gives CASSLARGTYEQYF.

The rearrangement links TRBV6-5 to TRBJ2-5, with 8 bases lining up with TRBD1. Germline lookup yields CDR1 MNHEY and CDR2 SVGAGI. V trimming: 2 bases; J trimming: 10 bases; junction bases outside the gene matches: 12. The CDR3 is made up of 15 amino acids. CDR3 nucleotide sequence: TGTGCCAGCAGTTACGGACAGGGCCTCATCGGTGGCCAGTACTTC. It translates to CASSYGQGLIGGQYF.

The rearrangement joins TRBV5-5 to TRBJ2-5; 7 bases map to TRBD1. Trimming took 2 bases from V and 2 from J; bases not matched to a gene: 3. CDR1 and CDR2 (germline): SGHKS, YYEKEE (reference sequence). CDR3 length equals 14 residues. CDR3 DNA sequence: TGTGCCAGCAGCTTCTCCAGGGGGCAAGAGACCCAGTACTTC. Protein sequence: CASSFSRGQETQYF.

The V and J genes are TRBV4-1 and TRBJ2-1; D may be TRBD2 (5 bases). The ends were cut back, 4 bases at V and 9 bases at J, with 13 bases in the middle. The CDR3 totals 13 residues. Germline loops: CDR1 MGHRA, CDR2 YSYEKL. In DNA form, the CDR3 reads TGCGCCAGCAGCCGGCGAGGAGGCCTTGAGCAGTTCTTC. Encoded protein: CASSRRGGLEQFF.

This clone was seen once. The V and J genes are TRBV5-4 and TRBJ2-3; 11 bases match TRBD2. The CDR3 has 15 residues. J lost 3 bases, V lost 2 bases, and 2 bases had no gene match. Germline V CDR1 and CDR2: SGHNT, YYREEE (reference sequence). Here the CDR3 DNA reads TGTGCCAGCAGCTTTCGGACTAGCGGGACAGATACGCAGTATTTT. It yields the protein CASSFRTSGTDTQYF.

The rearrangement joins TRBV6-2 or TRBV6-3 to TRBJ2-7, with 8 bases fitting TRBD1. The CDR3 has 14 residues. Germline-derived CDR1 and CDR2 are MNHEY and SVGEGT. V shed 4 bases and J 1 base; nucleotides not matched to a gene: 3. The CDR3 sequence is CASSSGQVSYEQYF. The CDR3 nucleotides are TGTGCCAGCAGTTCGGGACAGGTGTCCTACGAGCAGTACTTC.

The V call is TRBV5-4, the J call TRBJ1-2, with TRBD1 identical over 7 bases. Germline V CDR1 and CDR2: SGHNT, YYREEE (reference sequence). The CDR3 has 15 residues. Trimming took 0 bases from V and 8 from J; bases not matched to a gene: 10. CDR3 sequence: CASSLESGRGDGYTF. The DNA of the CDR3 is TGTGCCAGCAGCTTGGAATCTGGCAGGGGGGACGGCTACACCTTC. Full variable domain (rest looked up from reference TRBV5-4 and TRBJ1-2): ETGVTQSPTHLIKTRGQQVTLRCSSQSGHNTVSWYQQALGQGPQFIFQYYREEENGRGNFPPRFSGLQFPNYSSELNVNALELDDSALYLCASSLESGRGDGYTFGSGTRLTVV.

There are a few counts of this clone. V and J are TRBV29-1 and TRBJ1-2, with D perhaps TRBD1 (6 bases). The CDR3 is 13 amino acids. Per the germline V gene, CDR1 is SQVTM and CDR2 is ANQGSEA. Trimming took off 4 bases at V and 4 bases at J, with 13 bases between the two ends. The CDR3 is CSVGGGAGYGYTF. The CDR3 coding sequence is TGCAGCGTTGGTGGGGGCGCGGGCTATGGCTACACCTTC.